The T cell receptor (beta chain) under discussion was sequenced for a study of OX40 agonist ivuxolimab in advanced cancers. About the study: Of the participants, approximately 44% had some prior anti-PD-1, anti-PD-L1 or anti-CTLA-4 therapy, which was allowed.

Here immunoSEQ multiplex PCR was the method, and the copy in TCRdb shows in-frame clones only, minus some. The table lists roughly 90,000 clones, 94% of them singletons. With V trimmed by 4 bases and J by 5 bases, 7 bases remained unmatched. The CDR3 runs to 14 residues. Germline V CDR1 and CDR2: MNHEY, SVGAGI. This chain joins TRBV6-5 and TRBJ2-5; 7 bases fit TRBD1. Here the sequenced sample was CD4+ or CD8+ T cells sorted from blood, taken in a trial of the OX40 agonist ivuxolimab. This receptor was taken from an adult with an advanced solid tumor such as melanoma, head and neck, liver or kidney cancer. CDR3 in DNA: TGTGCCAGCAGTTCGGGACAGTTTAGGGAGACCCAGTACTTC. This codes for CASSSGQFRETQYF.